These 24 T cell receptor beta chains originate from one sample sequenced in a study of blood T cell repertoires in COVID-19. Assay: immunoSEQ multiplex PCR; the TCRdb copy retains only in-frame clones and omits some. The data show about 110,000 clones, approximately 84% seen once. The sample consisted of peripheral blood. The source is a woman between 55 and 75 years old with acute or convalescent COVID-19.

The chain couples TRBV9 to TRBJ1-4; 8 bases line up with TRBD1. The CDR3 is made up of 15 amino acids. CDR1 is SGDLS, CDR2 YYNGEE, per germline. V lost 2 bases and J lost 4; bases outside the gene matches: 4. CDR3 in DNA: TGTGCCAGCAGCGTCGGACAGGGAGATAATGAAAAACTGTTTTTT. Amino acids: CASSVGQGDNEKLFF.

The chain joins TRBV10-3 to TRBJ1-1, with 7 bases that match TRBD1. The CDR3 has 14 residues. Germline values: CDR1 ENHRY, CDR2 SYGVKD. The V and J ends lost 7 bases and 5 bases, in that order; junction bases with no gene match: 10. The CDR3 sequence: CAITPDQGETEAFF. CDR3 bases: TGTGCCATCACACCGGATCAGGGGGAAACTGAAGCTTTCTTT.

This clone came up a few times. The chain is built from TRBV5-1 and TRBJ2-5; 8 bases line up with TRBD2. The CDR3 totals 15 residues. V lost 2 bases and J lost 5; bases outside the gene matches: 8. Germline-derived CDR1 and CDR2 are SGHRS and YFSETQ. The CDR3 DNA reads as TGCGCCAGCAGCTTTAATCGGGGGGGTGAGGAGACCCAGTACTTC. Protein product: CASSFNRGGEETQYF.

The table lists this clone with a few counts. The CDR3: CASSAIAGSYNEQFF. The CDR3, as DNA: TGTGCCAGCAGCGCGATAGCGGGATCCTACAATGAGCAGTTCTTC. V is TRBV7-3 and J is TRBJ2-1, with 8 bases identical to TRBD2. Germline V gene lookup returns CDR1 SGHTA and CDR2 FQGTGA. CDR3 length equals 15 residues. V lost 5 bases to trimming and J lost 1 base; unmatched junction nucleotides: 4. Full variable domain (outside the CDR3, taken from reference TRBV7-3 and TRBJ2-1): GAGVSQTPSNKVTEKGKYVELRCDPISGHTALYWYRQSLGQGPEFLIYFQGTGAADDSGLPNDRFFAVRPEGSVSTLKIQRTERGDSAVYLCASSAIAGSYNEQFFGPGTRLTVL.

The chain combines TRBV5-5 with TRBJ2-1, with 7 bases that match TRBD1. CDR1 is SGHKS and CDR2 is YYEKEE in the germline V gene (reference sequence). V shed 2 bases and J 8 bases; nucleotides not matched to a gene: 7. The CDR3 consists of 14 residues. The CDR3 DNA reads as TGTGCCAGCAGCTTCCTGACAGGGAGAGATGAGCAGTTCTTC. Amino acid sequence: CASSFLTGRDEQFF.

The V and J genes are TRBV6-5 and TRBJ2-7, with TRBD2 matching over 7 bases. CDR1 and CDR2 from the germline V gene are MNHEY and SVGAGI. The ends lost 7 bases at V and 4 bases at J; junction bases unmatched: 10. The CDR3 consists of 14 residues. CDR3 in amino acids: CASNRATSAYEQYF. The DNA of the CDR3 is TGTGCCAGCAATCGAGCCACTAGCGCGTACGAGCAGTACTTC.

The chain is built from TRBV28 and TRBJ2-5, with TRBD2 matching over 9 bases. The CDR3 runs to 13 residues. The germline V gene encodes CDR1 MDHEN and CDR2 SYDVKM. V trimming: 7 bases; J trimming: 5 bases; junction bases outside the gene matches: 5. The CDR3 loop reads CASISSGVETQYF. The CDR3 DNA reads as TGTGCCAGCATATCTAGCGGGGTTGAGACCCAGTACTTC.

DNA of the CDR3: TGCGCCAGCAGCCAAGATGGGCGGGGGGTAAACAATGAGCAGTTCTTC. Its translation: CASSQDGRGVNNEQFF. The rearrangement links TRBV4-1 to TRBJ2-1; TRBD2 matches at 8 bases. The CDR3 has 16 amino acids. V gave up 0 bases and J gave up 5 bases; unmatched junction bases: 6. The V gene's germline CDR1 is MGHRA and CDR2 YSYEKL.

The chain recombines TRBV14 with TRBJ1-1; TRBD1 matches at 7 bases. The CDR3 contains 15 residues. The V and J ends lost 4 bases and 1 base, in that order; junction bases with no gene match: 6. Germline-derived CDR1 and CDR2 are SGHDN and FVKESK. This CDR3 is CASSPPYRGNTEAFF. CDR3 in DNA: TGTGCCAGCAGCCCGCCCTACAGGGGGAACACTGAAGCTTTCTTT.

This clone appeared once. V usage is TRBV10-3 and J usage is TRBJ2-3; 10 positions match TRBD2. CDR3 length: 14 residues. From germline, CDR1 is ENHRY and CDR2 SYGVKD. J gave up 3 bases and V 6 bases, and 3 bases lay outside the gene matches. The CDR3: CAIRSGRETDTQYF. DNA for the CDR3: TGTGCCATCAGGAGCGGGAGGGAAACAGATACGCAGTATTTT.

CDR3: CASSDPSVLPGELFF. The CDR3 bases are TGTGCCAGCAGTGATCCCAGCGTTTTGCCCGGGGAGCTGTTTTTT. This chain connects TRBV25-1 to TRBJ2-2; no firm D call. The CDR3 length is 15 residues. Germline CDR1 is MGHDK and CDR2 is SYGVNS. V dropped 3 bases and J dropped 6 bases, with 14 bases sitting between them.

This sequence joins TRBV7-2 and TRBJ2-1, with 8 bases fitting TRBD2. Germline V lookup: CDR1 SGHTA, CDR2 FQGNSA. Germline trimming cut 5 bases from V and 6 bases from J; bases unmatched to any gene: 12. The CDR3 length is 16 residues. The chain's CDR3 is CASSIPPGLGVNEQFF. The CDR3 coding sequence is TGTGCCAGCAGCATCCCTCCGGGACTAGGGGTCAATGAGCAGTTCTTC.

The chain links TRBV5-1 to TRBJ1-5; TRBD1 matches at 7 bases. The CDR3 consists of 15 residues. V was clipped by 4 bases and J by 5 bases; unmatched bases: 9. The germline gives CDR1 SGHRS, CDR2 YFSETQ. Here the CDR3 reads CASSPGTETYQPQHF. Here the CDR3 DNA reads TGCGCCAGCAGCCCTGGGACAGAGACCTATCAGCCCCAGCATTTT.

The V call is TRBV7-8, the J call TRBJ2-1, with 7 positions matching TRBD2. This CDR3 region has 15 residues. Germline V gene sequence: CDR1 SGHVS, CDR2 FQNEAQ. With 2 bases clipped from V and 9 bases from J, the junction kept 10 bases outside the gene matches. CDR3 amino acids: CASSLTSEIVSEQFF. In DNA form, the CDR3 reads TGTGCCAGCAGCTTAACTAGCGAAATCGTGAGTGAGCAGTTCTTC.

This clone was recorded once. The chain employs TRBV21-1 and TRBJ1-4; the DNA was not compared with TRBD1, the D call given in the table. TRBV21-1 is designated a pseudogene. The CDR3 is 15 amino acids. The CDR3 nucleotides read TGTGCCAGCAGCAAAGGGCCCAGGGGGTGGGAAAAACTGTTTTTT. Translated: CASSKGPRGWEKLFF.

The J gene is TRBJ2-7, the V gene TRBV7-8, with 12 bases lining up with TRBD2. CDR1 is SGHVS and CDR2 is FQNEAQ in the germline V gene. The ends lost 2 bases at V and 3 bases at J; junction bases unmatched: 8. The CDR3 has 17 residues. This CDR3 reads CASSLSSGGAWDYEQYF. The CDR3 bases are TGTGCCAGCAGCTTATCTAGCGGGGGGGCCTGGGACTACGAGCAGTACTTC.

This chain connects TRBV5-5 to TRBJ2-7, with TRBD1 as a possible D gene (6 bases). Trimming took 4 bases from V and 4 from J, leaving 15 bases between them. Germline lookup yields CDR1 SGHKS and CDR2 YYEKEE (reference sequence). The CDR3 loop spans 14 amino acids. In DNA, the CDR3 is TGTGCCAGCAGCCCGGGCGCAGGGGTATACGAGCAGTACTTC. Protein product: CASSPGAGVYEQYF.

V gene TRBV7-3 combines with J gene TRBJ2-1, with 8 bases identical to TRBD1. Germline V gives CDR1 SGHTA, CDR2 FQGTGA. The CDR3 totals 13 residues. The J segment lost 8 bases and the V segment lost 5 bases, leaving 5 bases of the junction unmatched. CDR3 bases: TGTGCCAGCAGCCCCGGACAGGGTGATGAGCAGTTCTTC. This sequence encodes CASSPGQGDEQFF.

This clone appeared once. The CDR3 sequence is CASIQGQGPDTQYF. CDR3 nucleotide sequence: TGTGCCAGCATTCAGGGACAGGGACCAGATACGCAGTATTTT. This chain joins TRBV28 and TRBJ2-3, with 9 bases fitting TRBD1. Germline CDR1 and CDR2: MDHEN and SYDVKM. The CDR3 contains 14 residues. The V segment lost 7 bases and the J segment 4 bases; nucleotides outside the gene matches: 6.

The table lists this clone with a count of one. The chain combines TRBV28 with TRBJ2-5; TRBD1 might be the D (5 bases). V lost 8 bases, J lost 5 bases, and 12 bases lay in between. Germline lookup yields CDR1 MDHEN and CDR2 SYDVKM. This CDR3 is 12 amino acids long. The CDR3 DNA reads as TGTGCCAGCTGGCGGAAGGGGGAGACCCAGTACTTC. Amino acid sequence: CASWRKGETQYF.

The chain uses TRBV5-1 and TRBJ2-2, with 9 bases aligning to TRBD2. The germline V gene encodes CDR1 SGHRS and CDR2 YFSETQ. V trimming: 4 bases; J trimming: 4 bases; junction bases outside the gene matches: 14. The CDR3 loop spans 18 amino acids. Here the CDR3 reads CASSGLLSAGGLTGELFF. In nucleotides, the CDR3 is TGCGCCAGCAGCGGCCTACTCTCTGCGGGAGGGCTCACCGGGGAGCTGTTTTTT.

The chain combines TRBV10-2 with TRBJ2-5; D is possibly TRBD2 (5 bases). Germline CDR1 is WSHSY and CDR2 is SAAADI. The CDR3 length is 14 residues. The V end lost 1 base, the J end lost 3 bases, and 9 bases lay between the germline ends. The CDR3 sequence: CASSEFLAKETQYF. Written as DNA, the CDR3 is TGCGCCAGCAGTGAGTTCCTAGCTAAAGAGACCCAGTACTTC.

CDR3 loop: CASSLVGLEAYEQYF. DNA of the CDR3: TGTGCCAGCAGCTTAGTTGGGCTGGAGGCCTACGAGCAGTACTTC. The chain links TRBV7-8 to TRBJ2-7; weak D call: TRBD2 (5 bases). Trimming removed 1 base at V and 2 bases at J, with 12 bases between. CDR3 size: 15 residues. Germline CDR1 and CDR2: SGHVS and FQNEAQ. Full variable domain (missing parts from reference TRBV7-8 and TRBJ2-7): GAGVSQSPRYKVAKRGQDVALRCDPISGHVSLFWYQQALGQGPEFLTYFQNEAQLDKSGLPSDRFFAERPEGSVSTLKIQRTQQEDSAVYLCASSLVGLEAYEQYFGPGTRLTVT.

V and J are TRBV27 and TRBJ2-7; tentative D call: TRBD2 (7 bases). The CDR3 length is 14 residues. V lost 2 bases and J lost 4, with 12 bases in between. Germline V gene sequence: CDR1 MNHEY, CDR2 SMNVEV (reference sequence). CDR3: CASSLGGARYEQYF. Here the CDR3 DNA reads TGTGCCAGCAGTTTAGGGGGGGCCCGATACGAGCAGTACTTC.